This T cell receptor (beta chain) was captured by sequencing in a study of blood T cell repertoires in COVID-19. Study details: The United States, Italy and Spain were the sources of the acute and convalescent COVID-19 samples. Sources were T cells, B-cell-depleted T cells, or PBMCs; the material itself was cDNA or gDNA.

The CDR3 spans 15 residues. Germline CDR1 SGHTA, CDR2 FQGNSA. Germline trimming cut 6 bases from V and 1 base from J; bases unmatched to any gene: 8. Per the authors' pipeline: Reference gene primer amplification gave estimated nucleated cell counts. Data came from immunoSEQ multiplex PCR; TCRdb stores just in-frame clones and leaves some out. V and J calls plus clone size are reproduced from that table; the DNA served to infer D and trimming. The profile shows 130,000 to 150,000 clones, approximately 78% of them singletons. The chain recombines TRBV7-2 with TRBJ1-1, with 7 nucleotides matching TRBD1. Sequencing was performed on peripheral blood. This clonotype originated in a human donor with acute or convalescent COVID-19. The donor label of this sample is uncertain. The CDR3, as DNA: TGTGCCAGCAGAGGACAGGCTGTACAGAACACTGAAGCTTTCTTT. Amino acids: CASRGQAVQNTEAFF. The full variable domain, rest sourced from reference TRBV7-2 and TRBJ1-1, is GAGVSQSPSNKVTEKGKDVELRCDPISGHTALYWYRQSLGQGLEFLIYFQGNSAPDKSGLPSDRFSAERTGGSVSTLTIQRTQQEDSAVYLCASRGQAVQNTEAFFGQGTRLTVV.